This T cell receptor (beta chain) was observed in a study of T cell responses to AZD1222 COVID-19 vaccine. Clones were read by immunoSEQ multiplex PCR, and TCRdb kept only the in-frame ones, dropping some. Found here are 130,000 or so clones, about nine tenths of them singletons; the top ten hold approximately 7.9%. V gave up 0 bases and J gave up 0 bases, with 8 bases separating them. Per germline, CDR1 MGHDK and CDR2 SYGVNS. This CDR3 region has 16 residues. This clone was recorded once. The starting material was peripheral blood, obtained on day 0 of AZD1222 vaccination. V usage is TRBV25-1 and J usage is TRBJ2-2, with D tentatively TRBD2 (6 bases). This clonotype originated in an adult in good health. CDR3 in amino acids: CASSEYGGANTGELFF. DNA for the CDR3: TGTGCCAGCAGTGAATACGGGGGAGCGAACACCGGGGAGCTGTTTTTT.